The text below deals with one T cell receptor beta chain. Its antigen is currently unknown. Time point specified: week 23, last vaccination. Alongside topical imiquimod, each dose of vaccine comprised 300 ug of mutant IDH1 20-mer peptide. Produced via immunoSEQ multiplex PCR; TCRdb's table is partial and in-frame only. The repertoire has around 55,000 clones, under 90% of them found once; the top ten carry 6.2%. The sample belongs to a study of a mutant IDH1 vaccine in newly diagnosed glioma. Study-wide background: Patients were given eight vaccinations, scheduled in weeks 1, 3, 5, 7, 11, 15, 19 and 23. Vaccination followed radiotherapy alone by 4-6 weeks, or accompanied temozolomide cycles. The study's findings and limits: Top peripheral T cell clonotype shifts appeared unrelated to pseudoprogression.

This sequence originates from a man aged 40-50 years with glioma. The sequencing used PBMCs, collected from a glioma patient whose treatment included an IDH1 peptide vaccine.

The CDR3 is CASGSLPGTTYNEQFF. CDR3 bases: TGTGCTAGTGGTTCCCTCCCCGGGACTACCTACAATGAGCAGTTCTTC. The rearrangement links TRBV12-5 to TRBJ2-1, with 7 bases fitting TRBD2. The CDR3 runs 16 residues. From germline, CDR1 is LGHNT and CDR2 FRNRAP. The ends lost 4 bases at V and 2 bases at J; junction bases unmatched: 8.